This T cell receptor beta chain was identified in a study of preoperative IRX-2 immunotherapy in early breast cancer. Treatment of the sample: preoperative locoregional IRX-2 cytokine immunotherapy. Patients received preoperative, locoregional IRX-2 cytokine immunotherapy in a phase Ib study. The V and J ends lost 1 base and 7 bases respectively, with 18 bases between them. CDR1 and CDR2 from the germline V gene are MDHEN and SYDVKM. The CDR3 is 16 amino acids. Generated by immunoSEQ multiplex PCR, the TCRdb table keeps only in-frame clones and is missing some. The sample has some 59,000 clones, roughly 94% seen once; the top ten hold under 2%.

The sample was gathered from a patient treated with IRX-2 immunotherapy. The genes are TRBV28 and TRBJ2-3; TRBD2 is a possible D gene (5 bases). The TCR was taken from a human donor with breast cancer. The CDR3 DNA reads TGTGCCAGCAGTTTATACCGGGATAGTCGGGTGAATACGCAGTATTTT. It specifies CASSLYRDSRVNTQYF. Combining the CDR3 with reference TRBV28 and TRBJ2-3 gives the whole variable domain DVKVTQSSRYLVKRTGEKVFLECVQDMDHENMFWYRQDPGLGLRLIYFSYDVKMKEKGDIPEGYSVSREKKERFSLILESASTNQTSMYLCASSLYRDSRVNTQYFGPGTRLTVL.